Listed below are T cell receptor beta chains from one sample, sequenced in a study of blood T cell repertoires in COVID-19. Some clones are missing from TCRdb's copy, which holds only in-frame ones; the method was immunoSEQ multiplex PCR. This sample carries some 100,000 clones, approximately 91% of them seen once, and the ten largest clones take 0.97%. Sequencing used peripheral blood. These receptors were taken from a man in his 60s with acute or convalescent COVID-19. The conserved cysteine and the conserved F or W are not part of the CDR3 here. The order of the fields is V gene, D gene, J gene, CDR3 protein. D genes are given only for firm matches.

V: TRBV6-5; D: -; J: TRBJ2-3; CDR3: ASSYSPFTDTQY
V: TRBV29-1; D: TRBD1; J: TRBJ2-2; CDR3: SAERQGLMGTGELF
V: TRBV2; D: TRBD1; J: TRBJ1-4; CDR3: ASSVQGASNEKLF
V: TRBV20-1; D: -; J: TRBJ2-1; CDR3: SASTGGSRREQF
V: TRBV27; D: -; J: TRBJ1-1; CDR3: ASSLNQGLDTEAF
V: TRBV5-6; D: TRBD1; J: TRBJ1-1; CDR3: ASSQPGPNRGTEAF
V: TRBV13; D: -; J: TRBJ1-1; CDR3: ASSLRGGGTGAF
V: TRBV18; D: TRBD1; J: TRBJ2-3; CDR3: ASSRQGTDTQY
V: TRBV5-1; D: -; J: TRBJ2-1; CDR3: ASSLVAGSRNEQF
V: TRBV11-3; D: -; J: TRBJ2-1; CDR3: ASSSRGSSYNEQF
V: TRBV5-1; D: TRBD1; J: TRBJ2-1; CDR3: ASSYYRDSNNEQF
V: TRBV12-3/TRBV12-4; D: TRBD1; J: TRBJ1-6; CDR3: ASRDRGHSPLH
V: TRBV5-4; D: TRBD1; J: TRBJ1-5; CDR3: ASSKGGQGSQPQH
V: TRBV5-8; D: -; J: TRBJ1-6; CDR3: ASRYGPGNSYNSPLH
V: TRBV29-1; D: TRBD2; J: TRBJ2-3; CDR3: SVGTSGSDTQY
V: TRBV10-3; D: TRBD1; J: TRBJ1-1; CDR3: ATLRQGPNTEAF
V: TRBV5-1; D: TRBD2; J: TRBJ2-1; CDR3: ASNAGGRNEQF
V: TRBV29-1; D: -; J: TRBJ1-5; CDR3: SVEVGASNQPQH
V: TRBV24-1; D: -; J: TRBJ2-1; CDR3: ATSDRARTNEQF
V: TRBV19; D: TRBD1; J: TRBJ1-1; CDR3: ASGNRGLNTEAF
V: TRBV19; D: TRBD1; J: TRBJ1-4; CDR3: ASSTGTVATNEKLF
V: TRBV18; D: -; J: TRBJ2-2; CDR3: ASSPLAPNTGELF
V: TRBV6-5; D: TRBD2; J: TRBJ2-5; CDR3: ASMGTLAAQY
V: TRBV24-1; D: -; J: TRBJ2-1; CDR3: ATSDLGTVTAESPYNEQF
V: TRBV7-9; D: -; J: TRBJ1-1; CDR3: ASSLAGRATEAF
V: TRBV19; D: TRBD2; J: TRBJ2-5; CDR3: ASSPGLAGVETQY
V: TRBV10-2; D: TRBD1; J: TRBJ1-1; CDR3: ASRDRGRTEAF
V: TRBV11-2; D: TRBD2; J: TRBJ2-1; CDR3: ASSPLSGKRYNEQF
V: TRBV7-3; D: TRBD2; J: TRBJ2-3; CDR3: ASSPAGSGRKSTDTQY
V: TRBV18; D: -; J: TRBJ1-2; CDR3: ASSLQGYGYT
V: TRBV9; D: TRBD2; J: TRBJ2-1; CDR3: ASSVVGTTNTYEQF
V: TRBV19; D: TRBD1; J: TRBJ1-5; CDR3: ASRTGGSNQPQH
V: TRBV5-1; D: TRBD2; J: TRBJ2-1; CDR3: ASSSRPGTSAQRTGEQF
V: TRBV27; D: TRBD2; J: TRBJ2-2; CDR3: ASSLGERGYTGELF
V: TRBV5-4; D: -; J: TRBJ2-1; CDR3: ASSLDASSYNEQF
V: TRBV19; D: -; J: TRBJ1-5; CDR3: ASSPGQPSNQPQH
V: TRBV19; D: -; J: TRBJ1-5; CDR3: ASSAGREGNQPQH
V: TRBV13; D: -; J: TRBJ2-5; CDR3: ASSLGGSRGTQY
V: TRBV27; D: TRBD2; J: TRBJ2-5; CDR3: ASRSGTSGRGTQY
V: TRBV7-3; D: -; J: TRBJ2-3; CDR3: ASSASGGVRDTQY
V: TRBV5-1; D: -; J: TRBJ1-1; CDR3: ASSLEAMNTEAF
V: TRBV15; D: TRBD1; J: TRBJ1-2; CDR3: ATSRVAGGSGGYT
V: TRBV7-6; D: TRBD2; J: TRBJ2-2; CDR3: ASSKRRGRASGSQTNTGELF
V: TRBV19; D: TRBD1; J: TRBJ1-3; CDR3: ASSTFTGGQVGNTIY
V: TRBV19; D: -; J: TRBJ1-6; CDR3: ASSVTGRDYNSPLH